The 15 T cell receptor beta chains reported below all come from one sample, sequenced in a study of response to subunit inactivated influenza vaccine. TCRdb re-called the RT-PCR reads through MiXCR, storing one row per CDR3 protein. The sample consists of approximately 530,000 distinct CDR3 sequences, under 15% of them appearing once. Material: PBMCs from blood, obtained more than 35 days after vaccination. These TCRs come from a man over 45 who received an inactivated influenza vaccine.

This clonotype was observed a few times. The chain couples TRBV28 to TRBJ2-2; no clear D. The CDR3 loop spans 12 amino acids. Trimming stripped 6 bases from V and 13 bases from J, with 15 bases between. Germline assignment: CDR1 MDHEN and CDR2 SYDVKM. The CDR3 DNA reads TGTGCCAGCAGGCCTGGGAAAGGCGCGCTGTTTTTT. Amino acid sequence: CASRPGKGALFF.

The sample holds a few counts of this clonotype. The rearrangement links TRBV7-9 to TRBJ2-3, with TRBD1 as a possible D gene (5 bases). CDR1 SEHNR and CDR2 FQNEAQ come from the germline V gene (reference sequence). The CDR3 sequence is 16 residues long. V lost 5 bases to trimming and J lost 4 bases, with 19 bases between them. The CDR3 spells CASSPLSVQGPDTQYF. The CDR3 DNA reads as TGTGCCAGCAGCCCCTTATCGGTGCAGGGCCCAGATACGCAGTATTTT.

This clonotype was seen only a few times. The J gene is TRBJ1-1, the V gene TRBV9, with D hard to call. Trimming took 3 bases from V and 7 from J, leaving 22 bases between them. The CDR3 spans 16 residues. Germline V gene data show CDR1 as SGDLS and CDR2 as YYNGEE. The CDR3 sequence is CASSANPSSALVEAFF. The CDR3 coding sequence is TGTGCCAGCAGCGCTAATCCGTCCTCAGCTCTCGTTGAAGCTTTCTTT.

This clonotype was detected ten times or more. The gene calls are TRBV20-1 and TRBJ2-3; D not certain. V dropped 0 bases and J dropped 5 bases, with 15 bases sitting between them. The CDR3 sequence is 15 residues long. Germline V gene sequence: CDR1 DFQATT, CDR2 SNEGSKA (reference sequence). The CDR3 loop reads CSAREAREVVDTQYF. CDR3 sequence (DNA): TGCAGTGCTAGAGAAGCTAGAGAGGTTGTAGATACGCAGTATTTT.

Only a few counts were recorded for this clonotype. The chain is built from TRBV4-3 and TRBJ2-1; TRBD2 matches at 10 bases. Per the germline V gene, CDR1 is LGHNA and CDR2 is YSLEER. The CDR3 has 17 residues. With V trimmed by 0 bases and J by 10 bases, 12 bases remained unmatched. The CDR3 region has the DNA TGCGCCAGCAGCCAAGATGCCTTAGAAGCGGGAGGGGGCGAGCAGTTCTTC. It translates to CASSQDALEAGGGEQFF.

This clonotype showed up many times. The rearrangement joins TRBV4-3 to TRBJ2-1; 14 bases align to TRBD2. Trimming removed 0 bases from V and 8 bases from J; junction bases left unmatched: 6. The CDR3 is 17 residues long. In germline, CDR1 is LGHNA, CDR2 YSLEER. The chain's CDR3 is CASSQERGTSGGYEQFF. CDR3 in DNA: TGCGCCAGCAGCCAAGAAAGGGGGACTAGCGGGGGCTATGAGCAGTTCTTC.

J is TRBJ2-1 and V is TRBV6-5; D may be TRBD2 (5 bases). The CDR3 is 14 residues long. Germline CDR1 reads MNHEY; CDR2 reads SVGAGI. Trimming took 7 bases from V and 0 from J, leaving 10 bases between them. This chain's CDR3 is CASTFRDSYNEQFF. The DNA for the CDR3 is TGTGCCAGCACGTTCCGGGACTCCTACAATGAGCAGTTCTTC.

This clonotype was seen a few times. V is TRBV2 and J is TRBJ2-5; D not certain. The CDR3 consists of 15 residues. The ends were cut back, 6 bases at V and 3 bases at J, with 17 bases in the middle. The V gene's germline CDR1 is SNHLY and CDR2 FYNNEI. For the CDR3, the DNA is TGTGCCAGCAGAAAAGCGCCTCTACCCGAAGAGACCCAGTACTTC. Translation gives CASRKAPLPEETQYF.

CDR3 nucleotide sequence: TGCGCCAGCAGCTCCAATTCCAAGACGACCCTTAGGGATGTCAATGAGCAGTTCTTC. Its protein product is CASSSNSKTTLRDVNEQFF. This sequence joins TRBV5-1 and TRBJ2-1; no definite D call. The V end was cut by 3 bases, the J end by 6 bases, with 28 bases between. This CDR3 is built from 19 residues. Germline values: CDR1 SGHRS, CDR2 YFSETQ. The variable domain in full, with the rest retrieved from reference TRBV5-1 and TRBJ2-1, is KAGVTQTPRYLIKTRGQQVTLSCSPISGHRSVSWYQQTPGQGLQFLFEYFSETQRNKGNFPGRFSGRQFSNSRSEMNVSTLELGDSALYLCASSSNSKTTLRDVNEQFFGPGTRLTVL.

This clonotype has a handful of counts. The chain employs TRBV6-5 and TRBJ1-5; TRBD1 matches at 7 bases. From germline, CDR1 is MNHEY and CDR2 SVGAGI. CDR3 length equals 16 residues. The V segment lost 3 bases and the J segment 3 bases; nucleotides outside the gene matches: 8. CDR3 amino acids: CASSYRQGANNQPQHF. The CDR3 coding sequence is TGTGCCAGCAGTTATCGACAGGGTGCAAACAATCAGCCCCAGCATTTT.

The rearrangement uses TRBV29-1 and TRBJ2-1; the D gene could be TRBD1 or TRBD2 (5 bases each). CDR3 length: 12 residues. Germline assignment: CDR1 SQVTM and CDR2 ANQGSEA. Trimming shortened V by 7 bases and J by 6 bases, and 13 bases separated the two germline ends. The CDR3 here is CSGGTLLNEQFF. Here the CDR3 DNA reads TGCAGCGGTGGGACCCTCCTCAATGAGCAGTTCTTC.

As regards this clonotype: The junction and the germline gene differ at one end; a read error may be behind it. The rearrangement uses TRBV10-3 and TRBJ2-7; the D gene is possibly TRBD1 (5 bases). The CDR3 contains 12 residues. Germline V gene lookup returns CDR1 ENHRY and CDR2 SYGVKD. This CDR3 reads CAISLQGYEQSF. The CDR3 nucleotides read TGTGCCATCAGCCTCCAGGGCTACGAGCAGTCCTTC.

The table lists this clonotype with a few counts. CDR3 in amino acids: CASSLESSSGEYF. The CDR3 nucleotides are TGTGCCAGCAGCTTAGAGTCGAGTTCCGGGGAGTACTTC. The J gene is TRBJ2-7, the V gene TRBV7-9; D may be TRBD2 (5 bases). There are 13 residues in the CDR3. V was shortened by 1 base and J by 11 bases, with 15 bases between the two germline ends. Germline CDR1 SEHNR, CDR2 FQNEAQ (reference sequence).

V gene TRBV29-1 combines with J gene TRBJ2-7; D not certain. Germline CDR1 is SQVTM and CDR2 is ANQGSEA. V was shortened by 1 base and J by 3 bases, with 13 bases between the two germline ends. The CDR3 is 14 amino acids. Written as DNA, the CDR3 is TGCAGCGTTGAAGCGGCACCCAACGGCTACGAGCAGTACTTC. Its protein is CSVEAAPNGYEQYF.

The chain couples TRBV7-2 to TRBJ2-3, with a weak D call TRBD2 (5 bases). The CDR3 is 14 amino acids. With 4 bases removed from V and 4 bases from J, the gap between germline ends came to 12 bases. From germline, CDR1 is SGHTA and CDR2 FQGNSA. The CDR3 loop is CASSSPREADTQYF. Here the CDR3 DNA reads TGTGCCAGCAGCTCCCCCCGGGAAGCAGATACGCAGTATTTT. Combining the CDR3 with reference TRBV7-2 and TRBJ2-3 gives the whole variable domain GAGVSQSPSNKVTEKGKDVELRCDPISGHTALYWYRQSLGQGLEFLIYFQGNSAPDKSGLPSDRFSAERTGGSVSTLTIQRTQQEDSAVYLCASSSPREADTQYFGPGTRLTVL.